This note documents a single TCR beta chain sequence. Its specificity is not known. Other DNA sequences in this sample translate to the same CDR3. Sequenced material consisted of expressed TCRB transcripts (all of the isolated RNA was reverse transcribed). TCRdb's copy holds only in-frame clones and misses some; the assay was immunoSEQ multiplex PCR. The sample lists 600,000 to 750,000 clones; roughly an eighth were seen once. This sample was included in a study of beta chain features in type 1 diabetes. V was pared by 3 bases and J by 2 bases, with 6 bases between. The germline V gene has CDR1 SGHTA and CDR2 FQGNSA. CDR3 length equals 13 residues. Study observations and caveats: Shorter TCRB CDR3s, moderately but significantly so, were found in Type 1 diabetes patients in all four CD4+ subsets.

The chain uses TRBV7-2 and TRBJ2-3, with D possibly TRBD1 on 6 matching bases. Sequenced: naive CD4+ T cells from blood. This sequence was found in a man aged 30-40 years with type 1 diabetes. The CDR3 DNA follows: TGTGCCAGCAGCTTGGGGGCCACAGATACGCAGTATTTT. This codes for CASSLGATDTQYF.